The subject of this entry is one T cell receptor (beta chain). Measured with immunoSEQ multiplex PCR; TCRdb has only the in-frame clones, and not every one. The table shows about 28,000 clones, with 85% to 90% occurring only once. The data were obtained in a study of control samples from healthy donors and cancer patients. Germline values: CDR1 KGHSH, CDR2 LQKENI. CDR3 size: 12 residues. V was cut by 6 bases and J by 3 bases, with 9 bases left in between. Sequenced material: PBMCs. The J gene is TRBJ2-7, the V gene TRBV18; TRBD1 or TRBD2 may be the D gene (5 bases each). The sequence was obtained from a woman between 35 and 50 years old with lung cancer. The CDR3 sequence: CASSRDGYEQYF. The CDR3 coding sequence is TGTGCCAGCTCTCGGGACGGCTACGAGCAGTACTTC.